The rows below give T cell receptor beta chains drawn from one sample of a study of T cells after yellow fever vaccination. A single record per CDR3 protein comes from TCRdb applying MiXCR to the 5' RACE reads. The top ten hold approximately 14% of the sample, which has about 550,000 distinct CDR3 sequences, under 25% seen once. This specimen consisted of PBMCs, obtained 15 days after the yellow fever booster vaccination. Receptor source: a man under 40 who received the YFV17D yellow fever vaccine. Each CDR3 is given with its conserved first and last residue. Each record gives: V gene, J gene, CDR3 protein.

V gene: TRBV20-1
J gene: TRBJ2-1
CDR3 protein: CGLRGAAGYNEQFF

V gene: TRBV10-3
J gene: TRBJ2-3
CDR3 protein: CAISESSGQGSDTQYF

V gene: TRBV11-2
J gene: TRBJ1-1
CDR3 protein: CASSTQAGNTEAFF

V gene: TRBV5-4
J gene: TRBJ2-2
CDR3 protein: CASSHQSSSSSGELFF

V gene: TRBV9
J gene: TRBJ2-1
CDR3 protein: CASSEDRGPYNEQFF

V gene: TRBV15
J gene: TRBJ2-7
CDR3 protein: CATSRDPVRVSQYF

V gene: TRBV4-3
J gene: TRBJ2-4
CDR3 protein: CASSQGKGGVKNIQYF

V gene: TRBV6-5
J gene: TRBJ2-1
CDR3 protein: CASSTSYNEQFF

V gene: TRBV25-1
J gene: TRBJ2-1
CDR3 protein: CASSRGGLAGTEQFF

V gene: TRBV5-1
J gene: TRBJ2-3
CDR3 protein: CASSLAGGTGSPDTQYF

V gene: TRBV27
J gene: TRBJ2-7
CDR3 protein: CASSSDAPGGEQYF

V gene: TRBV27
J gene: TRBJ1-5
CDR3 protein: CASMSTLNQPQHF

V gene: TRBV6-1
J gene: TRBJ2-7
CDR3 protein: CASRERGGISRDYEQYF

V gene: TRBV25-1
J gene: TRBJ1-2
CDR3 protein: CASSESEVYGYTF

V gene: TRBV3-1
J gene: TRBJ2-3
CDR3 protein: CASSPVVGTGDTQYF

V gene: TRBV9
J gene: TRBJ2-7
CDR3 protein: CASSVGGTDYEQYF

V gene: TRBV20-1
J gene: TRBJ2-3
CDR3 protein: CSAPESTDTQYF

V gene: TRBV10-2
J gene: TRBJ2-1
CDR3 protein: CASGGPRNEQFF

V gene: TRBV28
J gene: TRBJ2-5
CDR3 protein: CASSFTGTAQETQYF

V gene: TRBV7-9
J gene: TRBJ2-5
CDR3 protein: CASSPQTGGAETQYF

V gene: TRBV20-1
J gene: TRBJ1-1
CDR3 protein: CSARAGSGQGLLNTEAFF

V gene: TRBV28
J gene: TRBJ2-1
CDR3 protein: CASSSLTSGRWGEQFF

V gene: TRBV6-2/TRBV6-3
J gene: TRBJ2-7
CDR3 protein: CASSYGGAGGPNYEQYF

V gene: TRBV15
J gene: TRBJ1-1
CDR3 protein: CATSKREGEAFF

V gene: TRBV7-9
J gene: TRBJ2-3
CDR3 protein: CASSLEHPGADTQYF

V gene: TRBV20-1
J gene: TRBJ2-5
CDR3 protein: CSARDAGGLETQYF

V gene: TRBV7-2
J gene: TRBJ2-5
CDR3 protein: CASSFYETQYF

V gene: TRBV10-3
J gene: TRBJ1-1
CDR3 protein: CAISVRENTEAFF

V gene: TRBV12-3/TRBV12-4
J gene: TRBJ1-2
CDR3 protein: CASSRMAGTGYTF

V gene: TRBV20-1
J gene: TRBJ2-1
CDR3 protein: CSARERTYNEQFF

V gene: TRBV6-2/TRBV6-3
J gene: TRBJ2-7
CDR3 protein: CAARTSYEQYF

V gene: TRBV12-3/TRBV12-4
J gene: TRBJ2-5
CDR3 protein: CASIPGGKQKETQYF

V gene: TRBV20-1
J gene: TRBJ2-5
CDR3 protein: CSARGASGVQETQYF

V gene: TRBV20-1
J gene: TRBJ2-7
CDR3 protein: CSAADGGYEQYF

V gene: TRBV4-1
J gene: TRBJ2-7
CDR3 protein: CASSLRESHEQYF

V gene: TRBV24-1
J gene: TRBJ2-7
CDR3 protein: CATSDLRRNEQYF

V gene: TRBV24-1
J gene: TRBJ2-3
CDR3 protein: CATSDLVAGGRTDTQYF

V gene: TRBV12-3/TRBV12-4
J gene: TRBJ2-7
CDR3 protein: CASSFDRGGTGEQYF

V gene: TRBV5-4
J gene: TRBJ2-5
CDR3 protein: CASSLGTRGGETQYF

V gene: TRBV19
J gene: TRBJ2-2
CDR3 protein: CASSIATPLRTGELFF

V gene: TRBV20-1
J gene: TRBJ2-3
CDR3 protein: CSASEGPDTQYF

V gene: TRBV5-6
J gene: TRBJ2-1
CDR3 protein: CASSPGGEGNEQFF

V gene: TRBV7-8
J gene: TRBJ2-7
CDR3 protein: CASSPLAGGYYEQYF

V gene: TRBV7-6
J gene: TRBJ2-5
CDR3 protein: CASSLVKETQYF

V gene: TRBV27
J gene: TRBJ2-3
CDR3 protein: CASSSREGADTQYF

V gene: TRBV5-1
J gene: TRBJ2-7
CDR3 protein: CASSRRSGTTYEQYF

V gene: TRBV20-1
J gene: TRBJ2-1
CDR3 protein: CSALTLAVPNEQFF

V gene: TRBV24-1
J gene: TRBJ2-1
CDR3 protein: CATSDSASGSYNEQFF

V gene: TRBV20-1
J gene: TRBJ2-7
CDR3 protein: CSARDGVVCWTIPYEQYF